One sample yielded the 26 T cell receptor beta chains listed below, sequenced in a study of early T cells in non-severe SARS-CoV-2 infection. In TCRdb, the 5' RACE reads were re-called with MiXCR into one record per CDR3 protein. The table lists 80,000 to 95,000 distinct CDR3 sequences, roughly 14% of them singletons. Sequences were obtained from whole blood. The source is an adult who was a healthcare worker with PCR-confirmed SARS-CoV-2 infection or an uninfected control (not recorded which).

Regarding this clonotype: The junction differs from germline at one of its ends, possibly a read error. This sequence joins TRBV15 and TRBJ1-6; D unresolved. CDR1 is LNHNV and CDR2 is YYDKDF in the germline V gene (reference sequence). The CDR3 spans 12 residues. The CDR3 sequence is CATEAYNSPLHF. CDR3 nucleotides: TGTGCCACCGAGGCCTATAATTCACCCCTCCATTTT.

This clonotype has only a few counts. The gene calls are TRBV5-1 and TRBJ1-1; a possible D gene is TRBD1 (5 bases). The CDR3 spans 14 residues. V lost 2 bases and J lost 6, with 14 bases in between. CDR1 and CDR2 (germline): SGHRS, YFSETQ. Here the CDR3 reads CASSLGGTGSEAFF. The DNA for the CDR3 is TGCGCCAGCAGCTTAGGCGGGACTGGCTCTGAAGCTTTCTTT.

This clonotype was detected a few times. The rearrangement links TRBV3-1 to TRBJ1-2; weak D call: TRBD1 (5 bases). Germline values: CDR1 LGHDT, CDR2 YNNKEL (reference sequence). The CDR3 has 13 amino acids. V lost 5 bases, J lost 5 bases, and 12 bases lay in between. The CDR3, as DNA: TGTGCCAGCAGCTCACGGACACTTTATGGCTACACCTTC. The encoded protein is CASSSRTLYGYTF.

The chain links TRBV29-1 to TRBJ2-1; D possibly corresponds to TRBD1 (6 bases). Trimming left V 7 bases short and J 5 bases short, with 15 bases between. CDR3 length equals 13 residues. CDR1 is SQVTM, CDR2 ANQGSEA, per germline. The CDR3 spells CSETGFPHNEQFF. The CDR3 region has the DNA TGCAGCGAAACAGGGTTCCCCCACAATGAGCAGTTCTTC.

This clonotype has at least ten counts. The chain links TRBV6-6 to TRBJ2-4, with 8 bases fitting TRBD1. The V gene end was trimmed by 2 bases and the J gene end by 6 bases; junction bases not matched to a gene: 3. Germline V gene data show CDR1 as MNHNY and CDR2 as SVGAGI (reference sequence). The CDR3 length is 14 residues. The CDR3, as DNA: TGTGCCAGCAGTTACGGACAGGGTTTAAACATTCAGTACTTC. Its protein is CASSYGQGLNIQYF.

The J gene is TRBJ1-2, the V gene TRBV29-1, with a weak D call TRBD1 (6 bases). Between the trimmed V and J ends, which lost 4 bases and 4 bases, there was a span of 10 bases. CDR1 SQVTM and CDR2 ANQGSEA come from the germline V gene. The CDR3 totals 12 residues. The DNA for the CDR3 is TGCAGCGTTGGGGGGGCAGGCTATGGCTACACCTTC. Translating gives CSVGGAGYGYTF.

The V call is TRBV21-1, the J call TRBJ1-3; TRBD1, the D gene given by the table, was not confirmed from the DNA. TRBV21-1 is deemed a pseudogene. This CDR3 region has 16 residues. DNA of the CDR3: TGTGCCAGCAGCAAGAATGCAGGGATCTCTGGAAACACCATATATTTT. Its protein product is CASSKNAGISGNTIYF.

This clonotype appeared a few times. This CDR3 is CASSRGQGPETQYF. The CDR3, as DNA: TGTGCCAGCAGTCGTGGACAGGGCCCAGAGACCCAGTACTTC. The V and J genes are TRBV5-4 and TRBJ2-5; 8 bases fit TRBD1. There are 14 residues in the CDR3. From germline, CDR1 is SGHNT and CDR2 YYREEE (reference sequence). V trimming: 5 bases; J trimming: 4 bases; junction bases outside the gene matches: 7.

This clonotype was observed a handful of times. The rearrangement uses TRBV6-5 and TRBJ1-3; TRBD1 matches at 9 bases. The CDR3 runs 15 residues. V lost 5 bases, J lost 0 bases, and 2 bases stayed unmatched. Germline CDR1 MNHEY, CDR2 SVGAGI. The chain's CDR3 is CASSGQGISGNTIYF. For the CDR3, the DNA is TGTGCCAGCAGTGGACAGGGGATCTCTGGAAACACCATATATTTT.

The gene calls are TRBV7-2 and TRBJ2-5, with 9 bases lining up with TRBD2. Germline values: CDR1 SGHTA, CDR2 FQGNSA. J lost 6 bases, V lost 4 bases, and 9 bases had no gene match. The length of the CDR3 is 15 residues. CDR3 nucleotide sequence: TGTGCCAGCAGCTGGGGGGCTAGCGGGGTCCAGACCCAGTACTTC. It translates to CASSWGASGVQTQYF.

The V and J genes are TRBV29-1 and TRBJ2-1, with no clear D. The CDR3 is 10 amino acids. CDR1 is SQVTM and CDR2 is ANQGSEA in the germline V gene. V was pared by 5 bases and J by 8 bases, with 7 bases between. This chain's CDR3 is CSVLEHEQFF. CDR3 nucleotides: TGCAGCGTTCTTGAACATGAGCAGTTCTTC.

V gene TRBV3-1 combines with J gene TRBJ1-4, with D uncertain. Trimming shortened V by 4 bases and J by 12 bases, and 15 bases separated the two germline ends. The germline CDR1 and CDR2 sequences are LGHDT and YNNKEL (reference sequence). The CDR3 is 13 amino acids. The CDR3 sequence is CASSRRERNELFF. Written as DNA, the CDR3 is TGTGCCAGCAGCCGGCGGGAGAGGAATGAACTGTTTTTT.

The CDR3 region is CASSPHLKGEVYGYTF. For the CDR3, the DNA is TGTGCCAGCAGCCCACACCTTAAAGGGGAGGTCTATGGCTACACCTTC. V gene TRBV9 combines with J gene TRBJ1-2, with D tentatively TRBD1 (5 bases). Deletions cut 4 bases from V and 4 bases from J, with 20 bases between. The CDR3 length is 16 residues. Germline loops: CDR1 SGDLS, CDR2 YYNGEE.

This clonotype was observed at least ten times. The chain is built from TRBV5-1 and TRBJ2-5, with TRBD1 identical over 12 bases. Germline V CDR1 and CDR2: SGHRS, YFSETQ. V trimming: 0 bases; J trimming: 4 bases; junction bases outside the gene matches: 4. The CDR3 runs 16 residues. CDR3 loop: CASSLAGTGGVETQYF. DNA of the CDR3: TGCGCCAGCAGCTTGGCCGGGACAGGGGGCGTAGAGACCCAGTACTTC.

This sequence joins TRBV24-1 and TRBJ1-2; 12 bases line up with TRBD1. The CDR3 has 14 amino acids. With 9 bases clipped from V and 6 bases from J, the junction kept 7 bases outside the gene matches. The V gene's germline CDR1 is KGHDR and CDR2 SFDVKD. The CDR3 region is CATSGQGAPDGYTF. The CDR3 region has the DNA TGTGCCACCTCGGGACAGGGGGCGCCGGATGGCTACACCTTC.

In its sample, this clonotype was seen a few times. This chain connects TRBV7-8 to TRBJ2-3; no firm D call. The CDR3 runs to 13 residues. The V and J ends lost 5 bases and 6 bases respectively, with 12 bases between them. The germline V gene has CDR1 SGHVS and CDR2 FQNEAQ. The CDR3 loop is CASSRLPKDTQYF. The CDR3, as DNA: TGTGCCAGCAGCAGGTTACCCAAGGATACGCAGTATTTT. Based on the CDR3 plus reference TRBV7-8 and TRBJ2-3, the full variable domain is GAGVSQSPRYKVAKRGQDVALRCDPISGHVSLFWYQQALGQGPEFLTYFQNEAQLDKSGLPSDRFFAERPEGSVSTLKIQRTQQEDSAVYLCASSRLPKDTQYFGPGTRLTVL.

A few counts support this clonotype. The genes are TRBV6-6 and TRBJ2-7; D is unclear. Trimming left V 3 bases short and J 8 bases short, with 14 bases between. Per the germline V gene, CDR1 is MNHNY and CDR2 is SVGAGI (reference sequence). This CDR3 comprises 13 residues. CDR3 sequence (DNA): TGTGCCAGCAGTTATCCCCACAGTGGTAAGCAGTACGTC. Amino acid sequence: CASSYPHSGKQYV.

This clonotype was counted between two and nine times. This chain links TRBV10-2 with TRBJ2-2; 12 bases align to TRBD2. The CDR3 sequence is 16 residues long. Per the germline V gene, CDR1 is WSHSY and CDR2 is SAAADI. V shed 6 bases, J shed 7 bases, and the junction held 9 bases outside the gene matches. This chain's CDR3 is CASRALAGGSGGELFF. CDR3 DNA sequence: TGCGCCAGCAGAGCGCTAGCGGGGGGGAGTGGCGGGGAGCTGTTTTTT.

Concerning this clonotype itself: With a much larger clone just one base away, this may be a read error. V gene TRBV20-1 combines with J gene TRBJ1-1; D may be TRBD1 (6 bases). The CDR3 contains 16 residues. The V gene's germline CDR1 is DFQATT and CDR2 SNEGSKA (reference sequence). The CDR3 here is CSASSGGALMNAEAFF. The CDR3 region has the DNA TGCAGTGCTAGTTCGGGGGGGGCGTTGATGAACGCTGAAGCTTTCTTT.

This clonotype was observed a handful of times. This chain uses TRBV3-1 with TRBJ2-5; TRBD2 is a possible D gene (5 bases). V was trimmed by 0 bases and J by 5 bases, leaving 10 bases between them. The V gene's germline CDR1 is LGHDT and CDR2 YNNKEL (reference sequence). The CDR3 extends over 14 amino acids. CDR3 nucleotide sequence: TGTGCCAGCAGCCAAGAGAGGGATGGGGAGACCCAGTACTTC. As protein: CASSQERDGETQYF.

The J gene is TRBJ2-4, the V gene TRBV2; tentative D call: TRBD1 (5 bases). The ends were cut back, 7 bases at V and 0 bases at J, with 16 bases in the middle. This CDR3 is built from 16 residues. Germline loops: CDR1 SNHLY, CDR2 FYNNEI. In nucleotides, the CDR3 is TGTGCCAGCAATCTACGACAGTCGTTAGCCAAAAACATTCAGTACTTC. Its protein is CASNLRQSLAKNIQYF.

DNA of the CDR3: TGTGCCAGCAGTTTAATGGGTCAGGTACCGAACACTGAAGCTTTCTTT. Translating it yields CASSLMGQVPNTEAFF. V and J are TRBV12-3 or TRBV12-4 and TRBJ1-1; no definite D call. The CDR3 runs to 16 residues. The V and J ends lost 2 bases and 1 base respectively, with 14 bases between them.

This clonotype has ten or more counts. V usage is TRBV29-1 and J usage is TRBJ2-1, with 8 bases that match TRBD1. The CDR3 covers 14 residues. Germline V gene data show CDR1 as SQVTM and CDR2 as ANQGSEA. J was trimmed by 8 bases and V by 1 base; bases with no gene match: 7. CDR3 loop: CSVEAQGVGDEQFF. The CDR3, as DNA: TGCAGCGTTGAAGCACAGGGGGTTGGGGATGAGCAGTTCTTC.

The rearrangement uses TRBV29-1 and TRBJ2-7; D remains unclear. V was trimmed by 8 bases and J by 12 bases, leaving 17 bases between them. Germline CDR1 is SQVTM and CDR2 is ANQGSEA. This CDR3 has 10 amino acids. The chain's CDR3 is CSPRVGLLYV. In nucleotides, the CDR3 is TGCAGCCCAAGGGTGGGCCTCCTGTACGTC.

This chain joins TRBV5-1 and TRBJ2-3; 8 bases line up with TRBD2. Unmatched junction bases numbered 4, after V lost 4 bases and J lost 3 bases. This CDR3 has 14 residues. Per the germline V gene, CDR1 is SGHRS and CDR2 is YFSETQ. The CDR3 DNA sequence: TGCGCCAGCAGCCCGGGGGGGGCTACAGATACGCAGTATTTT. Its protein product is CASSPGGATDTQYF.

A few counts support this clonotype. The rearrangement uses TRBV20-1 and TRBJ2-3; weak D call: TRBD2 (6 bases). The germline V gene encodes CDR1 DFQATT and CDR2 SNEGSKA (reference sequence). There are 15 residues in the CDR3. Trimming took off 1 base at V and 3 bases at J, with 14 bases between the two ends. This CDR3 reads CSARGRRGRTDTQYF. The CDR3 DNA reads TGCAGTGCTAGAGGGCGGCGGGGCCGTACAGATACGCAGTATTTT.